Presented here are 9 T cell receptor beta chains from one specimen sequenced in a study of T cells in Graves' hyperthyroidism and ophthalmopathy (dated by TCRdb to the late 2010s). Library creation used multiplex PCR. TCRdb names Illumina HiSeq 2000 as the instrument used. The TCR beta CDR3 regions were amplified from RNA transcripts. The TCR CDR3 was subjected to a first round of RT-PCR using the HTBI primer set and the Qiagen OneStep RT-PCR kit. The public sequencing data were trimmed at Q25 with fastp and processed into clonotypes with MiXCR by TCRdb, which kept only in-frame beta chains. CDR3 protein duplicates are merged, each entry listing the most common genes and DNA. Across this sample there are 500,000 to 800,000 distinct CDR3 sequences, with about 45% seen only once. The top ten hold 6.5% to 9% of the sample. Sequencing was done on a sample of peripheral blood or thyroid tissue (not recorded which). These receptors were taken from an adult man with Graves' disease, either hyperthyroidism or ophthalmopathy (not recorded which).

The chain has TRBV29-1 and TRBJ1-1; 9 bases match TRBD1. The germline CDR1 and CDR2 sequences are SQVTM and ANQGSEA. The trim removed 6 bases at V and 4 bases at J, leaving 3 bases unmatched. This CDR3 is built from 12 residues. The DNA for the CDR3 is TGCAGCGTCGGGACAGGGATCACTGAAGCTTTCTTT. It specifies CSVGTGITEAFF.

There are many counts of this clonotype. V usage is TRBV10-3 and J usage is TRBJ2-5; TRBD2 matches at 8 bases. V was pared by 3 bases and J by 5 bases, with 5 bases of the junction left unmatched. The CDR3 covers 14 residues. Germline CDR1 is ENHRY and CDR2 is SYGVKD. The CDR3 sequence is CAISDSSGGETQYF. The CDR3 bases are TGTGCCATCAGTGATTCGTCGGGGGGGGAGACCCAGTACTTC.

The rearrangement joins TRBV7-2 to TRBJ1-3, with D hard to call. This CDR3 spans 16 amino acids. CDR1 and CDR2 from the germline V gene are SGHTA and FQGNSA. V lost 1 base to trimming and J lost 0 bases, with 10 bases between them. CDR3 nucleotide sequence: TGTGCCAGCAGCTTAGGGACGGGCCGCTCTGGAAACACCATATATTTT. Its translation: CASSLGTGRSGNTIYF.

This rearrangement joins TRBV7-9 to TRBJ1-2; the match to TRBD1 covers 9 bases. CDR1 is SEHNR, CDR2 FQNEAQ, per germline (reference sequence). The CDR3 contains 12 residues. V shed 7 bases and J 8 bases; nucleotides not matched to a gene: 5. CDR3 amino acids: CASTRGQGGYTF. The CDR3 DNA reads TGTGCCAGCACCAGGGGACAGGGAGGCTACACCTTC.

This clonotype was observed once. This chain links TRBV29-1 with TRBJ2-5; TRBD2 might be the D (6 bases). Germline V gene sequence: CDR1 SQVTM, CDR2 ANQGSEA. V lost 1 base and J 5 bases, leaving 11 bases between the germline ends. This CDR3 region has 13 residues. This CDR3 reads CSVEAGDGETQYF. As DNA, the CDR3 is TGCAGCGTTGAAGCGGGAGATGGGGAGACCCAGTACTTC.

V gene TRBV19 combines with J gene TRBJ2-2; no firm D call. CDR1 and CDR2 (germline): LNHDA, SQIVND (reference sequence). CDR3 size: 14 residues. V lost 7 bases and J 0 bases, leaving 9 bases between the germline ends. DNA of the CDR3: TGTGCCAGTAAATCCACATCGAACACCGGGGAGCTGTTTTTT. This translates into CASKSTSNTGELFF.

The chain recombines TRBV10-3 with TRBJ1-2; possibly TRBD1 for D (5 bases). V was trimmed by 6 bases and J by 1 base, leaving 9 bases between them. The germline V gene encodes CDR1 ENHRY and CDR2 SYGVKD. CDR3 size: 13 residues. In DNA, the CDR3 is TGTGCCATCAGAGGGACGGATAACTATGGCTACACCTTC. This sequence encodes CAIRGTDNYGYTF.

The chain couples TRBV20-1 to TRBJ2-7; 13 bases align to TRBD2. J lost 6 bases, V lost 3 bases, and 8 bases had no gene match. The CDR3 extends over 15 amino acids. CDR1 DFQATT and CDR2 SNEGSKA come from the germline V gene (reference sequence). The CDR3 DNA sequence: TGCAGTGCTAGTACCCGGACTAGCGGGAGACTCGAGCAGTACTTC. Protein product: CSASTRTSGRLEQYF.

To note about this clonotype: A much larger clone differs from this one at a single base, so this may be a read error. The chain joins TRBV25-1 to TRBJ2-7, with D possibly being TRBD2 (5 bases). The CDR3 is 14 residues long. The germline V gene has CDR1 MGHDK and CDR2 SYGVNS. CDR3 in DNA: TGTGCCAGCAGTGAATGGCGTCTCGCCGGGGAGCGGTACTTC. Translation gives CASSEWRLAGERYF.